Listed here is a single TCR beta chain. What it recognizes is unknown. This entry comes from a study of cytomegalovirus exposure and HLA in healthy donors. Findings and limits, study-wide: Researchers reported in a later analysis that a missense DCLRE1C variant was tied to TCR beta V- and J-gene trimming. Apparent HLA restriction characterized most CMV-associated TCR beta chains in a later analysis. It was shown in a later analysis that HLA-associated TCR beta chains were more clonally expanded than other, equally common chains.

The PCR had 60 Vbeta and 13 Jbeta primers. Sequencing was performed with immunoSEQ multiplex PCR; in TCRdb, only in-frame clones are kept and a portion is missing. The top ten clones hold more than 3.5% of a sample with 18,000 or so clones, about 77% of them seen once. Looked up from germline, CDR1 is SGHNT and CDR2 is YYREEE (reference sequence). Trimming took 9 bases from V and 1 from J, leaving 6 bases between them. This CDR3 is 11 amino acids long. Sequences were obtained from PBMCs. This clonotype was sampled from a man younger than 35 in good health and CMV-seronegative. The chain is built from TRBV5-4 and TRBJ2-3; D is uncertain. In nucleotides, the CDR3 is TGTGCCACCACGGGCACAGATACGCAGTATTTT. Translated: CATTGTDTQYF.